This TCR beta chain was captured by sequencing in a study of T cells in narcolepsy. Assay: immunoSEQ multiplex PCR; the TCRdb copy retains only in-frame clones and omits some. The sample has roughly 30,000 clones, roughly 77% seen once. CDR1 MNHNS and CDR2 SASEGT come from the germline V gene. V gave up 4 bases and J gave up 0 bases, with 10 bases separating them. This CDR3 is built from 15 residues. The chain has TRBV6-1 and TRBJ1-5; D is uncertain. This clonotype originated in a human donor in good health. Input material: memory (CD45RA-) CD4+ T cells from blood. CDR3 region: CASSGARSSNQPQHF. CDR3 nucleotide sequence: TGTGCCAGCAGTGGGGCCCGGAGTAGCAATCAGCCCCAGCATTTT.